This TCR beta chain emerged from a study of T cell repertoires in cytomegalovirus infection. Study in general: Public TCR beta signatures were indicative of both CMV infection and a matching HLA type. General study findings and limits: HLA-C-restricted, CMV-specific TCR beta clonotypes were dominant ex vivo. Summed public TCR beta family frequency identified CMV carriers bearing the relevant HLA.

CDR1 and CDR2 (germline): MNHEY, SVGEGT. This CDR3 is built from 15 residues. V gave up 5 bases and J gave up 0 bases, with 13 bases separating them. Via MiXCR, TCRdb re-called the reads, giving one row per CDR3 protein. The sample comprises approximately 160,000 distinct CDR3 sequences, about a sixth of which are singletons, and 15% to 20% rests with the top ten. With respect to this clonotype: The antigen is unknown.

The V gene is TRBV6-2 or TRBV6-3, the J gene TRBJ1-1; possibly TRBD1 for D (5 bases). What was sequenced was CD8+ T cells from PBMCs. The TCR was taken from a human donor in good health (CMV status not recorded). Some clones in this sample may be carry-over from other donors' samples. CDR3 region: CASSEDGTVNTEAFF. CDR3 sequence (DNA): TGTGCCAGCAGTGAGGACGGGACGGTGAACACTGAAGCTTTCTTT.